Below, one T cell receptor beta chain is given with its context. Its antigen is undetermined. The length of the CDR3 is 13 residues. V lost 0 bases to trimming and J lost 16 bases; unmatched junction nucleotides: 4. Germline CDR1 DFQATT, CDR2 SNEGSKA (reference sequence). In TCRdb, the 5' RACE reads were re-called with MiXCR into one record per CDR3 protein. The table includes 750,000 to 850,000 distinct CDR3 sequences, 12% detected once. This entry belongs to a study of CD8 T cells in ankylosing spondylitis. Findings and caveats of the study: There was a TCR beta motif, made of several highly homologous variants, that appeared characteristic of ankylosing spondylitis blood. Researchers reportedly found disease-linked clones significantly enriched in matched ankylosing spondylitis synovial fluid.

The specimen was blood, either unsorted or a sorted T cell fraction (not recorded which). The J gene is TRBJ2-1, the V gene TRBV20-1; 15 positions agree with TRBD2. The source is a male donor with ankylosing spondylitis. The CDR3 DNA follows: TGCAGTGCTAGAGATGGACTAGCGGGAGGGCTATTCTTC. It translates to CSARDGLAGGLFF.